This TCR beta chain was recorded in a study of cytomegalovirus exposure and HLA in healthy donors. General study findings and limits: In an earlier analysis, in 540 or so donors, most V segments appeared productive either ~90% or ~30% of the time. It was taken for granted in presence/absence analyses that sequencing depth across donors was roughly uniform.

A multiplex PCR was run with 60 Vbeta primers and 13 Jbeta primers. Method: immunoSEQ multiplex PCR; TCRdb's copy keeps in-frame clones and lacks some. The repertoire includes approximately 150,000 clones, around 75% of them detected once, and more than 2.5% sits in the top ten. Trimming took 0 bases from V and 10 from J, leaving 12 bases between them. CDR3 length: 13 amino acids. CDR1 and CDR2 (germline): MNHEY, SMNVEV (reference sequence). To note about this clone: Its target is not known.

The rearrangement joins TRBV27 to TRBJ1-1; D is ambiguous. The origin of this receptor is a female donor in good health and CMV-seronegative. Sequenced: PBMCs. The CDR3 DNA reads TGTGCCAGCAGTTTATCAGTCGGACTGCCAGCTTTCTTT. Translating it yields CASSLSVGLPAFF.